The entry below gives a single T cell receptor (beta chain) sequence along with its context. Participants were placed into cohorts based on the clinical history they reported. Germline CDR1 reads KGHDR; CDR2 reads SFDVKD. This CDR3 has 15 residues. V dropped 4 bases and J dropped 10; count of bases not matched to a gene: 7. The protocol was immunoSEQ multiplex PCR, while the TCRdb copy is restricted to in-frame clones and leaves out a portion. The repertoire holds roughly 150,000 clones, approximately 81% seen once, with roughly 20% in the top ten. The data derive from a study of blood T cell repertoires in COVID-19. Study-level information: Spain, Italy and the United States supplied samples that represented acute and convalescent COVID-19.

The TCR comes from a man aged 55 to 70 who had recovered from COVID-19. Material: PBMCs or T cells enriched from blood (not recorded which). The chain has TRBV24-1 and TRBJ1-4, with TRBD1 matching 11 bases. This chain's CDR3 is CATSDGTGGVGKLFF. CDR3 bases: TGTGCCACCAGTGACGGGACAGGGGGGGTCGGAAAACTGTTTTTT.